The present TCR beta chain was sequenced within a study of Graves' ophthalmopathy and Graves' hyperthyroidism. There are a few counts of this clonotype. V was pared by 6 bases and J by 5 bases, with 5 bases of the junction left unmatched. Germline CDR1 reads LNHDA; CDR2 reads SQIVND (reference sequence). The CDR3 is 15 residues long. Using RNA transcripts, the TCR beta CDR3 regions were amplified. RT-PCR was first run with HTBI primers, then multiplex PCR in a second round. TCRdb used MiXCR to reprocess the multiplex PCR reads, holding one entry per CDR3 protein. This sample has roughly 610,000 distinct CDR3 sequences, with 20% to 25% found just once.

Sequencing was done on a sample of peripheral blood. The origin of this receptor is a woman aged 18 to 35 with stable Graves' hyperthyroidism. Some clones in this sample may be carry-over from other donors' samples. This rearrangement joins TRBV19 to TRBJ2-2; TRBD2 matches 11 bases. CDR3 sequence (DNA): TGTGCCAGTAGCATACTAGCGGGGGCGACCGGGGAGCTGTTTTTT. It is translated as CASSILAGATGELFF.